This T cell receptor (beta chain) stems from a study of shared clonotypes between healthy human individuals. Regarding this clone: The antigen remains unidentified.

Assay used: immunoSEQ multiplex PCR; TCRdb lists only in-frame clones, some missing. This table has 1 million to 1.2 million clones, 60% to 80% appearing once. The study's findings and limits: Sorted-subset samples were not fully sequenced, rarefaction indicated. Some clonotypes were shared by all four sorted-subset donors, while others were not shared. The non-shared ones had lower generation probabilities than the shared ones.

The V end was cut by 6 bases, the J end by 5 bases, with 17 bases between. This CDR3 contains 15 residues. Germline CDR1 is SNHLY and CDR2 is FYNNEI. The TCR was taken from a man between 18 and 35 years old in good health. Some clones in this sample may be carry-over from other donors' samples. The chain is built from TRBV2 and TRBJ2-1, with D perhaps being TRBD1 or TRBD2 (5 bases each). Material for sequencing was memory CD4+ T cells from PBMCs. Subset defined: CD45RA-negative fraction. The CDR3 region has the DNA TGTGCCAGCAGCCTTGGAACCGGGACCAACAATGAGCAGTTCTTC. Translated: CASSLGTGTNNEQFF.